Listed below are T cell receptor beta chains from one sample, sequenced in a study of shared clonotypes between healthy human individuals. Clones were read by immunoSEQ multiplex PCR, and TCRdb kept only the in-frame ones, dropping some. This sample has about 2.4 million clones, with more than 90% found just once. Material for sequencing was naive CD4+ T cells sorted from blood. Source of these receptors: a man aged 18 to 29 in good health. Both conserved end residues are part of each CDR3. The order of the fields is D gene, V gene, clone size, J gene, CDR3 protein, CDR3 DNA. D genes are given only for firm matches. Rows give clone size only sometimes, using once, few, many, or a class for an expanded clone.

TRBD2	TRBV4-1	-	TRBJ2-1	CASSHQRTSGRRDNEQFF	TGCGCCAGCAGCCATCAACGGACTAGCGGGAGGCGTGACAATGAGCAGTTCTTC
TRBD1	TRBV7-2	-	TRBJ2-5	CASSSGTGAETQYF	TGTGCCAGCAGCTCCGGGACAGGGGCCGAGACCCAGTACTTC
-	TRBV29-1	-	TRBJ2-7	CSVEDRANGAYEQYF	TGCAGCGTTGAGGATAGGGCCAACGGAGCCTACGAGCAGTACTTC
-	TRBV7-6	once	TRBJ2-7	CASSLAPPPGEQYF	TGTGCCAGCAGCTTAGCACCCCCCCCAGGGGAGCAGTACTTC
-	TRBV6-5	-	TRBJ1-1	CASSYSGARNTEAFF	TGTGCCAGCAGTTACTCGGGGGCCAGAAACACTGAAGCTTTCTTT
-	TRBV5-4	-	TRBJ2-3	CASSEQAVSTDTQYF	TGTGCCAGCAGCGAGCAGGCGGTTAGCACAGATACGCAGTATTTT
-	TRBV5-6	-	TRBJ1-3	CASSRYTSLGNTIYF	TGTGCCAGCAGCCGATATACTTCTCTGGGAAACACCATATATTTT
-	TRBV9	-	TRBJ2-3	CASSPGLGDTQYF	TGTGCCAGCAGCCCGGGGCTTGGAGATACGCAGTATTTT
TRBD2	TRBV11-2	-	TRBJ2-5	CASSLGLAETQYF	TGTGCCAGCAGTTTGGGACTAGCGGAGACCCAGTACTTC
TRBD2	TRBV30	-	TRBJ2-2	CAWSHRGAGGPGELFF	TGTGCCTGGAGTCATCGGGGGGCGGGAGGCCCCGGGGAGCTGTTTTTT
-	TRBV2	-	TRBJ2-7	CASTKGGGGEQYF	TGTGCCAGCACGAAGGGCGGGGGCGGCGAGCAGTACTTC
-	TRBV2	once	TRBJ1-1	CASTKSAEAFF	TGTGCCAGCACGAAATCGGCTGAAGCTTTCTTT
-	TRBV5-1	-	TRBJ1-4	CASSFSGTSNEKLFF	TGCGCCAGCAGCTTCTCAGGTACCTCTAATGAAAAACTGTTTTTT
-	TRBV10-3	-	TRBJ2-4	CAISESQTEIQYF	TGTGCCATCAGTGAGTCTCAGACAGAGATTCAGTACTTC
-	TRBV10-3	-	TRBJ1-5	CAISESGRQGNQPQHF	TGTGCCATCAGTGAGTCCGGCCGACAGGGCAATCAGCCCCAGCATTTT
TRBD1	TRBV18	-	TRBJ1-2	CASSPTGGAGGTIGYTF	TGTGCCAGCTCACCGACAGGGGGCGCAGGGGGTACGATTGGCTACACCTTC
TRBD1	TRBV6-1	-	TRBJ1-2	CANLDRGVFEYTF	TGTGCCAACCTCGACAGGGGTGTATTTGAATACACCTTC
TRBD1	TRBV11-2	-	TRBJ2-7	CASSLAGRQGGYEQYF	TGTGCCAGCAGCTTAGCCGGCAGACAGGGCGGATACGAGCAGTACTTC
-	TRBV27	-	TRBJ1-2	CASSSNGGSYGYTF	TGTGCCAGCAGTTCCAACGGGGGGTCTTATGGCTACACCTTC
-	TRBV11-3	-	TRBJ2-3	CASSPGPETDTQYF	TGTGCCAGCAGCCCTGGACCCGAAACCGATACGCAGTATTTT
-	TRBV30	-	TRBJ1-2	CAWIRGMGGYTF	TGTGCCTGGATCAGGGGCATGGGGGGCTACACCTTC
-	TRBV4-2	-	TRBJ2-3	CASGLGTSLSADTQYF	TGTGCCAGCGGACTCGGGACTTCACTTTCGGCAGATACGCAGTATTTT
-	TRBV11-2	-	TRBJ1-6	CASSLDLGVPPLHF	TGTGCCAGCAGCTTAGATCTTGGGGTCCCACCCCTCCACTTT
-	TRBV5-6	-	TRBJ2-1	CASSLDRLQFF	TGTGCCAGCAGCTTGGACCGTCTCCAGTTCTTC
-	TRBV19	-	TRBJ2-3	CASSMGSGSTDTQYF	TGTGCCAGTAGTATGGGGAGCGGGAGCACAGATACGCAGTATTTT
-	TRBV5-4	-	TRBJ2-3	CASSLASPLSDTQYF	TGTGCCAGCAGCTTGGCCTCCCCCCTCTCAGATACGCAGTATTTT
-	TRBV28	-	TRBJ1-5	CASSSGGFSNQPQHF	TGTGCCAGCAGTTCGGGAGGGTTTAGCAATCAGCCCCAGCATTTT